The 16 T cell receptor beta chains listed next were all sequenced from one sample in a study of blood T cell repertoires in COVID-19. The table came from immunoSEQ multiplex PCR; TCRdb's copy has only in-frame clones and leaves some out. Among 150,000 to 200,000 clones, approximately 80% were seen once, and the ten largest hold more than 9.5%. Source material: PBMCs or T cells enriched from blood (not recorded which). Receptors were obtained from a man in his forties or fifties who had recovered from COVID-19.

The gene calls are TRBV28 and TRBJ1-5; 9 bases map to TRBD1. After removal of 5 bases from V and 5 bases from J, the junction contained 7 bases not matched to a gene. The CDR3 contains 15 residues. CDR1 and CDR2 from the germline V gene are MDHEN and SYDVKM. The CDR3 region is CASSRGQGRDQPQHF. The CDR3 DNA reads TGTGCCAGCAGTCGTGGACAGGGGAGGGATCAGCCCCAGCATTTT.

A remark on this clone: Other DNA sequences in this specimen translate into the identical CDR3. The genes are TRBV3-1 (or the pseudogene TRBV3-2) and TRBJ2-1, with D maybe TRBD2 (5 bases). Germline CDR1 and CDR2: LGHDT and YNNKEL (reference sequence). The CDR3 consists of 14 residues. The ends were cut back, 3 bases at V and 7 bases at J, with 13 bases in the middle. CDR3: CASSHPRGLNEQFF. In DNA, the CDR3 is TGTGCCAGCAGCCACCCCCGAGGGCTGAATGAGCAGTTCTTC.

The J gene is TRBJ1-1, the V gene TRBV6-5, with D uncertain. The CDR3 extends over 13 amino acids. V was pared by 4 bases and J by 0 bases, with 6 bases between. In germline, CDR1 is MNHEY, CDR2 SVGAGI. This chain's CDR3 is CASSSTMNTEAFF. The CDR3 coding sequence is TGTGCCAGCAGTTCAACAATGAACACTGAAGCTTTCTTT.

The genes are TRBV23-1 and TRBJ2-3, with 10 bases that match TRBD1. TRBV23-1 is recorded as an ORF, its role being uncertain. The J segment lost 1 base and the V segment lost 3 bases, leaving 13 bases of the junction unmatched. This CDR3 spans 19 amino acids. CDR3 sequence (DNA): TGCGCCAGCAGTCATCCCTCCGGGACAGGGGAGACCGGCACAGATACGCAGTATTTT. Its translation is CASSHPSGTGETGTDTQYF.

This chain uses TRBV2 with TRBJ1-2; 10 bases line up with TRBD1. This CDR3 is 11 amino acids long. V shed 10 bases, J shed 6 bases, and the junction held 2 bases outside the gene matches. Germline CDR1 is SNHLY and CDR2 is FYNNEI. CDR3 in DNA: TGTGCCATGACAGGGGGCAATGGCTACACCTTC. Protein: CAMTGGNGYTF.

The gene calls are TRBV21-1 and TRBJ2-7; the table names TRBD1, a call not compared with the DNA. TRBV21-1 counts as a pseudogene. This CDR3 is built from 17 residues. The CDR3 coding sequence is TGTGCCAGCTCGTACCCGACTTGGACAGGAAAAGTGTCCGAGCAGTACTTC. Amino acids: CASSYPTWTGKVSEQYF.

The rearrangement links TRBV18 to TRBJ2-2; possible D gene TRBD2, 5 bases. V was cut by 4 bases and J by 1 base, with 19 bases left in between. This CDR3 is built from 18 residues. Looked up from germline, CDR1 is KGHSH and CDR2 is LQKENI. CDR3 amino acids: CASSRHLPGSGNTGELFF. The DNA of the CDR3 is TGTGCCAGCTCACGACACCTCCCGGGGTCTGGGAACACCGGGGAGCTGTTTTTT.

The V gene is TRBV9, the J gene TRBJ2-2; no clear D gene. This CDR3 contains 14 residues. Germline V lookup: CDR1 SGDLS, CDR2 YYNGEE. V was pared by 0 bases and J by 6 bases, with 9 bases between. CDR3 in amino acids: CASSVALGAGELFF. In DNA, the CDR3 is TGTGCCAGCAGCGTAGCTTTGGGCGCCGGGGAGCTGTTTTTT.

This chain uses TRBV19 with TRBJ2-3, with D unclear. The CDR3 spans 15 residues. The V and J ends lost 4 bases and 4 bases respectively, with 15 bases between them. Germline V gene sequence: CDR1 LNHDA, CDR2 SQIVND (reference sequence). DNA of the CDR3: TGTGCCAGTAGTAGCGACCAGACATGGGCAGATACGCAGTATTTT. Translation gives CASSSDQTWADTQYF. The full variable domain, its missing parts supplied by reference TRBV19 and TRBJ2-3, is DGGITQSPKYLFRKEGQNVTLSCEQNLNHDAMYWYRQDPGQGLRLIYYSQIVNDFQKGDIAEGYSVSREKKESFPLTVTSAQKNPTAFYLCASSSDQTWADTQYFGPGTRLTVL.

This clone was detected once. The J gene is TRBJ1-3, the V gene TRBV20-1, with D hard to call. V dropped 6 bases and J dropped 1 base, with 4 bases sitting between them. CDR1 is DFQATT, CDR2 SNEGSKA, per germline (reference sequence). The CDR3 is 11 residues long. In nucleotides, the CDR3 is TGCAGTGCCGGTTCTGGAAACACCATATATTTT. Protein sequence: CSAGSGNTIYF.

The rearrangement joins TRBV27 to TRBJ1-4; D gene ambiguous. CDR3 length: 17 amino acids. Trimming removed 0 bases at V and 8 bases at J, with 19 bases between. The germline gives CDR1 MNHEY, CDR2 SMNVEV (reference sequence). The CDR3 here is CASSLSPASTSGEKLFF. CDR3 sequence (DNA): TGTGCCAGCAGTTTATCCCCGGCCTCGACTTCCGGGGAAAAACTGTTTTTT.

The chain joins TRBV7-2 to TRBJ2-7, with TRBD2 matching over 9 bases. This CDR3 is built from 15 residues. V trimming: 5 bases; J trimming: 2 bases; junction bases outside the gene matches: 7. CDR1 SGHTA and CDR2 FQGNSA come from the germline V gene. For the CDR3, the DNA is TGTGCCAGCAGCATCGGACTAGCGACAACCTACGAGCAGTACTTC. Translation: CASSIGLATTYEQYF.

The J gene is TRBJ1-4, the V gene TRBV19, with D possibly being TRBD1 (6 bases). Germline CDR1 and CDR2: LNHDA and SQIVND (reference sequence). The CDR3 covers 15 residues. V was shortened by 5 bases and J by 0 bases, with 10 bases between the two germline ends. CDR3 sequence (DNA): TGTGCCAGTAGTGAAACAGGGACAACTAATGAAAAACTGTTTTTT. Its protein is CASSETGTTNEKLFF.

The DNA for the CDR3 is TGTGCCAGCAGCCAAGGGGGGGTAGCGGGGAACACAGATACGCAGTATTTT. As protein: CASSQGGVAGNTDTQYF. The rearrangement links TRBV4-2 to TRBJ2-3; 8 nucleotides agree with TRBD2. The V gene's germline CDR1 is LGHNA and CDR2 YNFKEQ. Trimming removed 1 base from V and 2 bases from J; junction bases left unmatched: 8. CDR3 length: 17 residues.

The chain joins TRBV7-8 to TRBJ2-5; D uncertain. This CDR3 is 11 amino acids long. The germline gives CDR1 SGHVS, CDR2 FQNEAQ. The V gene lost 3 bases and the J gene lost 9 bases, with 8 bases spanning the gap. This CDR3 reads CASSFSEAQYF. Here the CDR3 DNA reads TGTGCCAGCAGCTTCTCAGAAGCCCAGTACTTC.

In its sample, this clone was seen a few times. The chain combines TRBV30 with TRBJ1-2; maybe TRBD1 (6 bases). The CDR3 covers 13 residues. The germline V gene has CDR1 GTSNPN and CDR2 SVGIG (reference sequence). V was clipped by 4 bases and J by 0 bases, with 9 bases between them. The DNA of the CDR3 is TGTGCCTGGAACAGGGCGGCTAACTATGGCTACACCTTC. Its translation is CAWNRAANYGYTF.